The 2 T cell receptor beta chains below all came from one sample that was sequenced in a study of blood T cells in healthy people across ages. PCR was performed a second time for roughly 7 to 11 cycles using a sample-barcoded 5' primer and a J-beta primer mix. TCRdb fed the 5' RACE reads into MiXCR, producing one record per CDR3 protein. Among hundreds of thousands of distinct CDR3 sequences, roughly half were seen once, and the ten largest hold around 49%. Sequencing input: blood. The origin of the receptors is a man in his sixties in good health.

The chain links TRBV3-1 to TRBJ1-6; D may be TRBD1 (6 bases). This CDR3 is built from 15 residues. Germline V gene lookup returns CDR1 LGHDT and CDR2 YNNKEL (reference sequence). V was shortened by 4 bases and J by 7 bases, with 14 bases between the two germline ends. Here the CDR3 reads CASSPQGLANSPLHF. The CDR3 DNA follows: TGTGCCAGCAGCCCGCAGGGGTTGGCCAATTCACCCCTCCACTTT.

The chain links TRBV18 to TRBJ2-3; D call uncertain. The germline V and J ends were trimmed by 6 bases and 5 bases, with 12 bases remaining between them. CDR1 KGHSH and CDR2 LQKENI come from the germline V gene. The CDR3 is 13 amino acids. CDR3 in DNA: TGTGCCAGCTCCCTGATGGCGGAAGATACGCAGTATTTT. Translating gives CASSLMAEDTQYF. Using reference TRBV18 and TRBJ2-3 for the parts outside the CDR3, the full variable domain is NAGVMQNPRHLVRRRGQEARLRCSPMKGHSHVYWYRQLPEEGLKFMVYLQKENIIDESGMPKERFSAEFPKEGPSILRIQQVVRGDSAAYFCASSLMAEDTQYFGPGTRLTVL.